This T cell receptor beta chain appears in the sequencing data of a study of T cells after yellow fever vaccination. The V end was cut by 6 bases, the J end by 2 bases, with 9 bases between. The CDR3 extends over 13 amino acids. It was through 5'RACE template switching that TCR cDNA was made, with a universal primer site and UMIs added. TCRdb redid the calling of the 5' RACE reads with MiXCR, one entry per CDR3 protein. The sample has hundreds of thousands of distinct CDR3 sequences, around an eighth seen once; the top ten hold more than 12%. This chain joins TRBV12-3 or TRBV12-4 and TRBJ2-3, with D unclear. The sample in question was PBMCs, obtained on the day of the yellow fever booster vaccination. The clonotype was recovered from a man aged 25 to 45 who received the YFV17D yellow fever vaccine. This chain's CDR3 is CASRIADTDTQYF. The CDR3 region has the DNA TGTGCCAGCAGAATAGCAGACACAGATACGCAGTATTTT.